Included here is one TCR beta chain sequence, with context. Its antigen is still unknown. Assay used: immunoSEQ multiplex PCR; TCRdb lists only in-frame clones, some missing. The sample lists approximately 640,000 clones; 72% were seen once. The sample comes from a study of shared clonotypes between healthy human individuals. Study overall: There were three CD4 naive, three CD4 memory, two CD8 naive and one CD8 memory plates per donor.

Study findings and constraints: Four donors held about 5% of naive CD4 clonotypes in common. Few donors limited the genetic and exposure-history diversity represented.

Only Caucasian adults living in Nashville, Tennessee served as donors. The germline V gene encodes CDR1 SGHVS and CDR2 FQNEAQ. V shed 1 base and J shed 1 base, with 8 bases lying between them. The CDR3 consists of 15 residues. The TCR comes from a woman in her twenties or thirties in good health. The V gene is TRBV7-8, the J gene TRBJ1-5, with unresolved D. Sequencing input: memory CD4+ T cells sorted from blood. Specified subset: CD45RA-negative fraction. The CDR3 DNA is TGTGCCAGCAGCTTAGTCTCGACAAGCAATCAGCCCCAGCATTTT. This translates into CASSLVSTSNQPQHF.